This passage covers 30 T cell receptor beta chains from one sample sequenced in a study of T cells in tuberculosis. The repertoire was sequenced with immunoSEQ multiplex PCR; TCRdb's copy has only in-frame clones and lacks some. The data hold around 33,000 clones, with roughly 93% observed a single time. The time point: new active TB diagnosis, blood taken before or within 7 days of starting treatment. Here the sequenced sample was PBMCs, taken at tuberculosis diagnosis. The receptors shown here come from an adult with tuberculosis.

The chain has TRBV6-5 and TRBJ1-2; 8 bases match TRBD1. The CDR3 has 15 residues. V gave up 5 bases and J gave up 2 bases; unmatched junction bases: 7. Germline V gene lookup returns CDR1 MNHEY and CDR2 SVGAGI. CDR3 protein: CASSQYRGANYGYTF. CDR3 sequence (DNA): TGTGCCAGCAGTCAATACAGGGGGGCAAACTATGGCTACACCTTC.

The chain employs TRBV9 and TRBJ1-2; maybe TRBD1 (5 bases). The ends were cut back, 2 bases at V and 3 bases at J, with 11 bases in the middle. CDR3 size: 14 residues. Germline V CDR1 and CDR2: SGDLS, YYNGEE. The CDR3 DNA sequence: TGTGCCAGCAGCGTGGATCAGGGTGACTATGGCTACACCTTC. This encodes CASSVDQGDYGYTF.

The chain is built from TRBV6-1 and TRBJ2-7; 12 bases are shared with TRBD2. With V trimmed by 2 bases and J by 5 bases, 7 bases remained unmatched. Germline V gene lookup returns CDR1 MNHNS and CDR2 SASEGT. The CDR3 extends over 16 amino acids. CDR3 DNA: TGTGCCAGCAGTGAAAGTTGGACTAGCGGGGCCCACGAGCAGTACTTC. Translation: CASSESWTSGAHEQYF.

The rearrangement links TRBV4-2 to TRBJ2-2; a possible D gene is TRBD2 (6 bases). From germline, CDR1 is LGHNA and CDR2 YNFKEQ. V dropped 1 base and J dropped 3 bases, with 15 bases sitting between them. CDR3 length: 17 amino acids. The CDR3 here is CASSQVITGEDTGELFF. In nucleotides, the CDR3 is TGTGCCAGCAGCCAAGTAATAACGGGAGAGGACACCGGGGAGCTGTTTTTT.

The V gene is TRBV28, the J gene TRBJ2-7, with 10 positions matching TRBD2. Looked up from germline, CDR1 is MDHEN and CDR2 is SYDVKM. V gave up 5 bases and J gave up 4 bases; unmatched junction bases: 29. CDR3 length: 22 amino acids. The DNA of the CDR3 is TGTGCCAGCAGTCTCACCCGAAGTTGGGGGGGCTCGTCTAGCGGGAGAGTATACGAGCAGTACTTC. This encodes CASSLTRSWGGSSSGRVYEQYF.

Only one count was recorded for this clone. The V gene is TRBV7-8, the J gene TRBJ2-7, with 7 bases identical to TRBD1. The germline V gene encodes CDR1 SGHVS and CDR2 FQNEAQ. The trim removed 1 base at V and 3 bases at J, leaving 3 bases unmatched. The CDR3 length is 14 residues. CDR3 in amino acids: CASSLVPGGYEQYF. The DNA of the CDR3 is TGTGCCAGCAGCTTAGTCCCAGGGGGCTACGAGCAGTACTTC.

The chain carries TRBV9 and TRBJ1-2; D perhaps matches TRBD1 (6 bases). CDR3 length equals 15 residues. Looked up from germline, CDR1 is SGDLS and CDR2 is YYNGEE. The germline V and J ends were trimmed by 2 bases and 3 bases, with 14 bases remaining between them. CDR3 DNA: TGTGCCAGCAGCGTTAACAGGGAAGGGGACTATGGCTACACCTTC. It yields the protein CASSVNREGDYGYTF.

V is TRBV28 and J is TRBJ2-3, with 9 bases aligning to TRBD1. Per germline, CDR1 MDHEN and CDR2 SYDVKM. The V gene end was trimmed by 8 bases and the J gene end by 2 bases; junction bases not matched to a gene: 8. The CDR3 spans 15 residues. The CDR3 DNA reads TGTGCCAGCGGGACAGGGCTAGCGGTCACAGATACGCAGTATTTT. It specifies CASGTGLAVTDTQYF.

The rearrangement uses TRBV30 and TRBJ1-2; TRBD1 matches 7 bases. The CDR3 is 15 amino acids. Germline values: CDR1 GTSNPN, CDR2 SVGIG (reference sequence). V lost 1 base, J lost 0 bases, and 5 bases stayed unmatched. Here the CDR3 reads CAWSGRQGANYGYTF. CDR3 in DNA: TGTGCCTGGAGTGGACGACAGGGAGCTAACTATGGCTACACCTTC.

The rearrangement joins TRBV7-6 to TRBJ2-7; TRBD1 agrees at 11 bases. This CDR3 is 15 amino acids long. The ends lost 5 bases at V and 0 bases at J; junction bases unmatched: 3. CDR1 is SGHVS, CDR2 FNYEAQ, per germline. The CDR3 sequence: CASSPGQGGSYEQYF. DNA of the CDR3: TGTGCCAGCAGCCCGGGACAGGGGGGCTCCTACGAGCAGTACTTC.

J is TRBJ2-1 and V is TRBV5-1; 8 bases agree with TRBD1. Germline V gives CDR1 SGHRS, CDR2 YFSETQ. The CDR3 is 16 amino acids. The V gene end was trimmed by 3 bases and the J gene end by 2 bases; junction bases not matched to a gene: 7. CDR3 amino acids: CASSSPGQEAYNEQFF. The CDR3 DNA follows: TGCGCCAGCAGCTCTCCGGGACAGGAAGCCTACAATGAGCAGTTCTTC.

V and J are TRBV2 and TRBJ2-7; D unresolved. The germline V gene encodes CDR1 SNHLY and CDR2 FYNNEI. The ends were cut back, 2 bases at V and 3 bases at J, with 11 bases in the middle. The CDR3 has 14 residues. CDR3 DNA: TGTGCCAGCAGTGAAATAGCCCGAGGCTACGAGCAGTACTTC. Amino acid sequence: CASSEIARGYEQYF.

This clone was counted once. This chain links TRBV30 with TRBJ1-1; 7 bases are shared with TRBD1. J was trimmed by 6 bases and V by 1 base; bases with no gene match: 5. CDR3 length: 13 residues. Germline loops: CDR1 GTSNPN, CDR2 SVGIG (reference sequence). The CDR3 reads CAWSGQGSSEAFF. DNA of the CDR3: TGTGCCTGGAGTGGACAGGGAAGCTCTGAAGCTTTCTTT.

The J gene is TRBJ2-2, the V gene TRBV2; D not certain. Germline values: CDR1 SNHLY, CDR2 FYNNEI. V lost 0 bases and J lost 5, with 4 bases in between. The CDR3 sequence is 13 residues long. CDR3 nucleotide sequence: TGTGCCAGCAGTGAAGCGCGGACCGGGGAGCTGTTTTTT. It is translated as CASSEARTGELFF.

The chain couples TRBV4-1 to TRBJ2-3; 14 bases match TRBD2. Trimming took 0 bases from V and 1 from J; bases not matched to a gene: 3. The CDR3 is made up of 18 amino acids. CDR1 MGHRA and CDR2 YSYEKL come from the germline V gene. In DNA, the CDR3 is TGCGCCAGCAGCCAAGAATCGGGACTAGCGGGGGGCACAGATACGCAGTATTTT. It yields the protein CASSQESGLAGGTDTQYF.

The V call is TRBV18, the J call TRBJ2-1; possible D gene TRBD2, 7 bases. Trimming pared 3 bases from V and 4 bases from J, leaving 19 bases between. The germline V gene has CDR1 KGHSH and CDR2 LQKENI. The CDR3 consists of 17 residues. CDR3 bases: TGTGCCAGCTCACCGATCCCGCCTAGCGGACAGTACAATGAGCAGTTCTTC. Encoded protein: CASSPIPPSGQYNEQFF. Complete variable domain (other parts from reference TRBV18 and TRBJ2-1): NAGVMQNPRHLVRRRGQEARLRCSPMKGHSHVYWYRQLPEEGLKFMVYLQKENIIDESGMPKERFSAEFPKEGPSILRIQQVVRGDSAAYFCASSPIPPSGQYNEQFFGPGTRLTVL.

The rearrangement links TRBV30 to TRBJ2-7, with D possibly matching TRBD1 (6 bases). This CDR3 is 15 amino acids long. The V gene lost 0 bases and the J gene lost 2 bases, with 14 bases spanning the gap. Germline CDR1 GTSNPN, CDR2 SVGIG (reference sequence). The CDR3 nucleotides are TGTGCCTGGAGTGTCGCAGGGGTTCGAACCTACGAGCAGTACTTC. Its protein is CAWSVAGVRTYEQYF.

The V and J genes are TRBV4-1 and TRBJ1-5, with 7 bases aligning to TRBD1. Trimming removed 3 bases from V and 9 bases from J; junction bases left unmatched: 8. This CDR3 contains 14 residues. The germline V gene has CDR1 MGHRA and CDR2 YSYEKL. Here the CDR3 reads CASSHQTGLPPQHF. The CDR3 nucleotides are TGCGCCAGCAGCCACCAGACAGGGCTCCCGCCCCAGCATTTT.

The chain combines TRBV4-1 with TRBJ1-1; 9 bases map to TRBD1. Germline-derived CDR1 and CDR2 are MGHRA and YSYEKL. This CDR3 is built from 13 residues. V gave up 4 bases and J gave up 10 bases; unmatched junction bases: 7. CDR3 DNA: TGCGCCAGCAGCCTCGGGACAGGGACAGGAGCTTTCTTT. Its protein is CASSLGTGTGAFF.

The chain links TRBV20-1 to TRBJ2-7; a possible D gene is TRBD2 (6 bases). The germline gives CDR1 DFQATT, CDR2 SNEGSKA (reference sequence). V was clipped by 3 bases and J by 6 bases, with 9 bases between them. This CDR3 has 11 amino acids. CDR3 in DNA: TGCAGTGCTAGGGAGGGGATCGAGCAGTACTTC. This encodes CSAREGIEQYF.

V usage is TRBV4-1 and J usage is TRBJ2-7; the match to TRBD1 covers 10 bases. The junction had 6 bases not matched to a gene; V was cut back by 3 bases and J by 4 bases. The CDR3 is made up of 15 amino acids. Germline-derived CDR1 and CDR2 are MGHRA and YSYEKL. The CDR3 nucleotides are TGCGCCAGCAGCCACCCGGGACAGGGGATTTACGAGCAGTACTTC. Translation: CASSHPGQGIYEQYF.

The chain is built from TRBV5-6 and TRBJ2-2; perhaps TRBD1 as D (5 bases). The CDR3 runs 14 residues. V gave up 2 bases and J gave up 6 bases, with 11 bases separating them. CDR1 is SGHDT and CDR2 is YYEEEE in the germline V gene. The CDR3 is CASSLLMGPGELFF. The CDR3 DNA reads TGTGCCAGCAGCTTATTGATGGGGCCCGGGGAGCTGTTTTTT.

The rearrangement uses TRBV7-3 and TRBJ2-7; 13 bases line up with TRBD2. Losses at the gene ends were 3 bases for V and 0 bases for J; bases not matched to a gene: 5. The germline CDR1 and CDR2 sequences are SGHTA and FQGTGA. This CDR3 region has 17 residues. The CDR3 reads CASSFAGLAGDSYEQYF. The CDR3 bases are TGTGCCAGCAGCTTCGCCGGACTAGCGGGGGACTCCTACGAGCAGTACTTC.

The chain combines TRBV5-1 with TRBJ2-1, with 16 nucleotides matching TRBD2. The CDR3 has 19 residues. The V and J ends lost 4 bases and 0 bases, in that order; junction bases with no gene match: 7. CDR1 and CDR2 from the germline V gene are SGHRS and YFSETQ. The CDR3 DNA sequence: TGCGCCAGCAGCGTGGGACTAGCGGGAGGGGCCAGCTCCTACAATGAGCAGTTCTTC. It translates to CASSVGLAGGASSYNEQFF.

The rearrangement joins TRBV7-2 to TRBJ1-2; 11 positions agree with TRBD1. V was clipped by 3 bases and J by 8 bases; unmatched bases: 11. The CDR3 has 16 residues. Germline V CDR1 and CDR2: SGHTA, FQGNSA. CDR3 region: CASSFNYGQGAGGYTF. For the CDR3, the DNA is TGTGCCAGCAGCTTTAACTATGGACAGGGGGCGGGAGGCTACACCTTC.

The genes are TRBV6-1 and TRBJ1-5; D possibly corresponds to TRBD1 (6 bases). The germline gives CDR1 MNHNS, CDR2 SASEGT. This CDR3 has 14 amino acids. The V end lost 5 bases, the J end lost 5 bases, and 13 bases lay between the germline ends. CDR3 DNA: TGTGCCAGCAGTCAGGGGTCTTCCTATCAGCCCCAGCATTTT. Encoded protein: CASSQGSSYQPQHF.

This chain connects TRBV30 to TRBJ1-1, with a tentative D call TRBD1 (6 bases). From germline, CDR1 is GTSNPN and CDR2 SVGIG (reference sequence). V was pared by 0 bases and J by 3 bases, with 8 bases between. This CDR3 is built from 13 residues. The CDR3 coding sequence is TGTGCCTGGAGTGTAGGGGGTTACACTGAAGCTTTCTTT. Translated, it gives CAWSVGGYTEAFF.

This clone was recorded only once. V is TRBV6-1 and J is TRBJ2-5, with TRBD1 matching 9 bases. Germline trimming cut 6 bases from V and 3 bases from J; bases unmatched to any gene: 5. The CDR3 sequence is 14 residues long. Looked up from germline, CDR1 is MNHNS and CDR2 is SASEGT. The CDR3 loop reads CASRTGQGKETQYF. The CDR3 bases are TGTGCCAGCAGGACGGGACAGGGAAAAGAGACCCAGTACTTC.

The chain employs TRBV6-5 and TRBJ2-7; perhaps TRBD1 as D (6 bases). Trimming removed 6 bases from V and 2 bases from J, with 14 bases in between. There are 14 residues in the CDR3. Germline-derived CDR1 and CDR2 are MNHEY and SVGAGI. The CDR3 loop reads CASSHHREAYEQYF. The CDR3 bases are TGTGCCAGCAGCCATCACAGGGAAGCCTACGAGCAGTACTTC.

The count of this clone is one. The J gene is TRBJ1-5, the V gene TRBV6-6, with 8 positions matching TRBD1. Germline CDR1 is MNHNY and CDR2 is SVGAGI (reference sequence). The CDR3 has 15 amino acids. V lost 5 bases, J lost 7 bases, and 10 bases stayed unmatched. CDR3 in amino acids: CASSDPDRVDQPQHF. The CDR3 nucleotides read TGTGCCAGCAGTGACCCGGACAGGGTAGACCAGCCCCAGCATTTT.